A few counts support the clone carrying this TCR beta chain. Its specificity is not known. V lost 0 bases and J 0 bases, leaving 8 bases between the germline ends. Germline CDR1 LGHNT, CDR2 FRNRAP. The CDR3 is 15 amino acids. This specimen belongs to a study of CD8 T cells in ankylosing spondylitis. Overall study results and limits: Ankylosing spondylitis blood appeared to be characterized by a TCR beta motif of under ten highly homologous variants. Significantly higher representation of disease-linked clones was reported for matched ankylosing spondylitis synovial fluid.

Library preparation for TCR beta used quantitative 5'-RACE with molecular barcodes. Using its own MiXCR run on the 5' RACE reads, TCRdb lists one record per CDR3 protein. The data contain 700,000 or so distinct CDR3 sequences, over 15% of them seen just once; the ten biggest clones take up around a fifth. What was sequenced was blood, either unsorted or a sorted T cell fraction (not recorded which). V usage is TRBV12-5 and J usage is TRBJ1-1; maybe TRBD1 (6 bases). The clonotype was recovered from a male donor with ankylosing spondylitis. The CDR3 DNA follows: TGTGCTAGTGGTTTGGTAGGGGGGGTGAACACTGAAGCTTTCTTT. This codes for CASGLVGGVNTEAFF.